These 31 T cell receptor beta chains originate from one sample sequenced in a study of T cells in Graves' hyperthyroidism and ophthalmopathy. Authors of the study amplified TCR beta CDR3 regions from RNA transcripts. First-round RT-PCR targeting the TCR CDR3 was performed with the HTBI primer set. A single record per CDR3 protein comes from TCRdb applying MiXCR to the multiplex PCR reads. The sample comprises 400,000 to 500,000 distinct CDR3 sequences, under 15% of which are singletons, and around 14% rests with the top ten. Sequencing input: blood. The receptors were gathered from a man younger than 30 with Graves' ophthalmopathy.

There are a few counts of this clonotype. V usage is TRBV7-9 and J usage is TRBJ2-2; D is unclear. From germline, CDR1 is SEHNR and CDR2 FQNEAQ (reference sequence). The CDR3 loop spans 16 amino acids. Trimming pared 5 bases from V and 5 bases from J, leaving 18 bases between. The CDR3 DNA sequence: TGTGCCAGCAGCCTTACAGAAACAGAGCGTACCGGGGAGCTGTTTTTT. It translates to CASSLTETERTGELFF. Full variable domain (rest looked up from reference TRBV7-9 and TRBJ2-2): DTGVSQNPRHKITKRGQNVTFRCDPISEHNRLYWYRQTLGQGPEFLTYFQNEAQLEKSRLLSDRFSAERPKGSFSTLEIQRTEQGDSAMYLCASSLTETERTGELFFGEGSRLTVL.

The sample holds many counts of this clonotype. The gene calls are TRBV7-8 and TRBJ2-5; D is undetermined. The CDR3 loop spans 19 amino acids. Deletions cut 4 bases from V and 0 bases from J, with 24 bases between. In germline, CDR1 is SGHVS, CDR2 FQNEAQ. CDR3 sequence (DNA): TGTGCCAGCAGCTCCGGCCACCCCGCTACAACGTCTTACCAAGAGACCCAGTACTTC. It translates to CASSSGHPATTSYQETQYF.

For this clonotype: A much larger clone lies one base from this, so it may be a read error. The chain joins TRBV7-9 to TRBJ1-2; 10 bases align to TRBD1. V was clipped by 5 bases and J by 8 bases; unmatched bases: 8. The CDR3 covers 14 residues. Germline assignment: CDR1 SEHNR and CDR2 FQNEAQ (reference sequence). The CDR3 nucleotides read TGTGCCAGCAGCCAACCCGGGACAGGGGAAGGCTACACCTTC. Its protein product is CASSQPGTGEGYTF. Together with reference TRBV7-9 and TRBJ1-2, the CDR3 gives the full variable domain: DTGVSQNPRHKITKRGQNVTFRCDPISEHNRLYWYRQTLGQGPEFLTYFQNEAQLEKSRLLSDRFSAERPKGSFSTLEIQRTEQGDSAMYLCASSQPGTGEGYTFGSGTRLTVV.

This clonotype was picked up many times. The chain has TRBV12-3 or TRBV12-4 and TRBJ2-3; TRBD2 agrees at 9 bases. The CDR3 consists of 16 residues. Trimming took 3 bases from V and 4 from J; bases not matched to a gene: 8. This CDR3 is CASSFRAGGGADTQYF. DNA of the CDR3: TGTGCCAGCAGTTTCCGAGCGGGAGGTGGGGCAGATACGCAGTATTTT.

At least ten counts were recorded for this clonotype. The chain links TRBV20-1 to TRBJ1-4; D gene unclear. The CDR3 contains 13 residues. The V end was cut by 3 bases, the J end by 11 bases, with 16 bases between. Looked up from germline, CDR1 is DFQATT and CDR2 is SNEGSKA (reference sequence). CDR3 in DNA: TGCAGTGCTAGGGCCGCTAACGTTTGGAAACTGTTTTTT. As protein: CSARAANVWKLFF.

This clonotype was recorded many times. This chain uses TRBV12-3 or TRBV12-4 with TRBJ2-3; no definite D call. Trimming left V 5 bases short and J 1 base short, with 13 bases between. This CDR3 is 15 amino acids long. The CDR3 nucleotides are TGTGCCAGCAGTGGCGGACCGTCGGGCACAGATACGCAGTATTTT. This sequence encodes CASSGGPSGTDTQYF.

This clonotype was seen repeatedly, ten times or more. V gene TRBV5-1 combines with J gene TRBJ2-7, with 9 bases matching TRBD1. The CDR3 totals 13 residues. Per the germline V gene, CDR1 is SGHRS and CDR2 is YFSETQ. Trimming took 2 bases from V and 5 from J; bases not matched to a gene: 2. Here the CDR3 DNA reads TGCGCCAGCAGCTTCGGACAGGGGAACGAGCAGTACTTC. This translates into CASSFGQGNEQYF.

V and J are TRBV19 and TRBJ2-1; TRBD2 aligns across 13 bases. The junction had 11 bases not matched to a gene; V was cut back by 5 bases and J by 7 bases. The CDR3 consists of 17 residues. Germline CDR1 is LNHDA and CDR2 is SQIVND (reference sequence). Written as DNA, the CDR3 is TGTGCCAGTAGTTCCCAATCAACTAGCGGGGGGGGGAATGAGCAGTTCTTC. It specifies CASSSQSTSGGGNEQFF.

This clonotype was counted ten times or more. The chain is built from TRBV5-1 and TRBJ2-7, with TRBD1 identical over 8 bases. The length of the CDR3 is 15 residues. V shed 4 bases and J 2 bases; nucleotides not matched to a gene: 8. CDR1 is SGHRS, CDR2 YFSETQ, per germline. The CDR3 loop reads CASSRGQGIPYEQYF. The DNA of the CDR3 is TGCGCCAGCAGCAGAGGACAGGGAATCCCCTACGAGCAGTACTTC.

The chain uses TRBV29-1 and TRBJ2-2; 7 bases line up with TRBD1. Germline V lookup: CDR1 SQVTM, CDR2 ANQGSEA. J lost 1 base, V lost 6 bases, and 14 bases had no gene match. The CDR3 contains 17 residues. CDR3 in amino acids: CSVKRGLPTRNTGELFF. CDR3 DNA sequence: TGCAGCGTGAAAAGGGGGCTGCCAACTCGGAACACCGGGGAGCTGTTTTTT.

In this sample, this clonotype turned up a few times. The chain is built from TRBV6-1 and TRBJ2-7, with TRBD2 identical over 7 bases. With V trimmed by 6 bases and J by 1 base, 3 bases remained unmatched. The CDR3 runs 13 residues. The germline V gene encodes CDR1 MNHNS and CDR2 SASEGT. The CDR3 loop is CASSRDYSYEQYF. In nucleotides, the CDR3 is TGTGCCAGCAGCAGGGACTATTCCTACGAGCAGTACTTC.

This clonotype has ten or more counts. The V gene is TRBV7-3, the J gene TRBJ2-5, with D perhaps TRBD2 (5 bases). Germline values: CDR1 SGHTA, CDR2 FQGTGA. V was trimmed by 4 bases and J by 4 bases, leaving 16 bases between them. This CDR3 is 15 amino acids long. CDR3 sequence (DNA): TGTGCCAGCAGCTCAGAGGGTCTCCCGCCAGAGACCCAGTACTTC. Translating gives CASSSEGLPPETQYF.

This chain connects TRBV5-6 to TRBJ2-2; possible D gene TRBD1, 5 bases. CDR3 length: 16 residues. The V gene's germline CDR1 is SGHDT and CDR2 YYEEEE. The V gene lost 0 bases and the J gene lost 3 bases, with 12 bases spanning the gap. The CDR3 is CASSLETGADTGELFF. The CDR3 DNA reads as TGTGCCAGCAGCTTGGAAACTGGGGCGGACACCGGGGAGCTGTTTTTT.

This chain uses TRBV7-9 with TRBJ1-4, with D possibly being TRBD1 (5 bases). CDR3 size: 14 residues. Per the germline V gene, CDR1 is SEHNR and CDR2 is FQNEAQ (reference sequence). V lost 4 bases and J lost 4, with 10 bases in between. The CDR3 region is CASSYPGINEKLFF. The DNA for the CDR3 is TGTGCCAGCAGCTACCCAGGGATTAATGAAAAACTGTTTTTT.

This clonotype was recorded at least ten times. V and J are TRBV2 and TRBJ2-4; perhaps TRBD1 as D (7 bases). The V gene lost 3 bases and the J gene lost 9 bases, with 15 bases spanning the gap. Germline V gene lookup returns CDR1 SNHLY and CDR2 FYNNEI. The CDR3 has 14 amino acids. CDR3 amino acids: CASSDFRQGGIQYF. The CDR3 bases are TGTGCCAGCAGTGACTTTAGACAGGGAGGCATTCAGTACTTC.

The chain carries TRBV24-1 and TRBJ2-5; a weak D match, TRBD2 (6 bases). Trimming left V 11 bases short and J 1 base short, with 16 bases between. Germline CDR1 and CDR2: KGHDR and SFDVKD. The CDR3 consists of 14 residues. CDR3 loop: CAIVRGPFQETQYF. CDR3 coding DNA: TGTGCCATAGTGCGGGGCCCCTTCCAAGAGACCCAGTACTTC.

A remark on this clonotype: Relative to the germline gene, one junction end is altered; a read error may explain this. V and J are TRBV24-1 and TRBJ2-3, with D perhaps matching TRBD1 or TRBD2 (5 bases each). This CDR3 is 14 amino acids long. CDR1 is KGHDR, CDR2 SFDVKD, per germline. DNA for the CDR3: TGTGCCGCCAGTGACCCAAGAGGGGCAGATACGCAGTATTTT. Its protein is CAASDPRGADTQYF.

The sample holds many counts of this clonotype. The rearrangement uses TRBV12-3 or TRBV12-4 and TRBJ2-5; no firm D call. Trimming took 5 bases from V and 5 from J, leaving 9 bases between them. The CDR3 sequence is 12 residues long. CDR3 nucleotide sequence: TGTGCCAGCAGTACGTATGGGGAGACCCAGTACTTC. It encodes CASSTYGETQYF.

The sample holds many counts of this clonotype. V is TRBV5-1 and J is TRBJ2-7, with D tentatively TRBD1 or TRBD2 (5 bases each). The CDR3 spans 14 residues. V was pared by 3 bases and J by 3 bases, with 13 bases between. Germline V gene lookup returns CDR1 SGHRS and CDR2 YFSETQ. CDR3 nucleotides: TGCGCCAGCAGCTCCATACAGAGGGGCTACGAGCAGTACTTC. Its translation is CASSSIQRGYEQYF.

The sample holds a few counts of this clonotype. CDR3 sequence (DNA): TGCGCCAGCAGCTTGAGCGGGACGGGGGATGGCTATGGCTACACCTTC. Its translation: CASSLSGTGDGYGYTF. This sequence joins TRBV5-1 and TRBJ1-2; D might be TRBD1 (5 bases). CDR3 length: 16 amino acids. The V gene lost 1 base and the J gene lost 4 bases, with 17 bases spanning the gap. CDR1 is SGHRS and CDR2 is YFSETQ in the germline V gene.

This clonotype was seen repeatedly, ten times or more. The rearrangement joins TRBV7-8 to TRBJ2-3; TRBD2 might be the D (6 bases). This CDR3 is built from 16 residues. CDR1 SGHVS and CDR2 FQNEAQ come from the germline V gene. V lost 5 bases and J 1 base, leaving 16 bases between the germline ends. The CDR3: CASSPEGPRGTDTQYF. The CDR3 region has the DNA TGTGCCAGCAGCCCGGAGGGCCCTCGGGGCACAGATACGCAGTATTTT.

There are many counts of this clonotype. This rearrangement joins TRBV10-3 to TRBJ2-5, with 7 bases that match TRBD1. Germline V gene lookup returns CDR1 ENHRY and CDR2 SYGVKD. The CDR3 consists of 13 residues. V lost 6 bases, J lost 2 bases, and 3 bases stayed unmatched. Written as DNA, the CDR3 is TGTGCCATCAGCCCGGGACAGCAAGAGACCCAGTACTTC. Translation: CAISPGQQETQYF.

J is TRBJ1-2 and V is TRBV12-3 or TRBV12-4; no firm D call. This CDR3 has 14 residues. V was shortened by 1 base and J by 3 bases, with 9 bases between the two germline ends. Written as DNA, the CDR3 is TGTGCCAGCAGTTTAGAAGGCAGTGACTATGGCTACACCTTC. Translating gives CASSLEGSDYGYTF.

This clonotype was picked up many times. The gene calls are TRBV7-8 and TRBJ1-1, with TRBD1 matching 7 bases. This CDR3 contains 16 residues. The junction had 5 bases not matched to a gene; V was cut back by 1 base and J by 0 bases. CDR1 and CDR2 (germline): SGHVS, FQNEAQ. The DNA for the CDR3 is TGTGCCAGCAGCTTAGGGGCAGGGGGTATGAACACTGAAGCTTTCTTT. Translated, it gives CASSLGAGGMNTEAFF.

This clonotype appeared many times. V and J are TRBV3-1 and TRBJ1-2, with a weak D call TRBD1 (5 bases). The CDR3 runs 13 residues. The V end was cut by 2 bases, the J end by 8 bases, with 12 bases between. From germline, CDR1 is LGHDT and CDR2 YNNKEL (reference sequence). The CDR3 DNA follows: TGTGCCAGCAGCCAAACCAGGGCAGGGGGCTACACCTTC. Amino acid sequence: CASSQTRAGGYTF.

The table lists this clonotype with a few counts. In DNA, the CDR3 is TGTGCCAGCAGCCAAGTTTTGGGGTCTGGGGCCAACGTCCTGACTTTC. Translated, it gives CASSQVLGSGANVLTF. This rearrangement joins TRBV3-1 to TRBJ2-6; D gene uncertain. Trimming took off 1 base at V and 1 base at J, with 8 bases between the two ends. This CDR3 is 16 amino acids long. The germline gives CDR1 LGHDT, CDR2 YNNKEL (reference sequence).

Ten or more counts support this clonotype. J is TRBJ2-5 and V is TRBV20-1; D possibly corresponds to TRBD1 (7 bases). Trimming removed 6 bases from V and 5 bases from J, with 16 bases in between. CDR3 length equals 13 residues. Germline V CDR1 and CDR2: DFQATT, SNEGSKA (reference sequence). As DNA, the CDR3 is TGCAGTGCGGAAGGGGGCGCGGGGGAGACCCAGTACTTC. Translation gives CSAEGGAGETQYF.

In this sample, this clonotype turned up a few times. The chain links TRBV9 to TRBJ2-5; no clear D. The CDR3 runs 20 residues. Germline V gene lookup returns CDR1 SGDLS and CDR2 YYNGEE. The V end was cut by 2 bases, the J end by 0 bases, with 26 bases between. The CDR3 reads CASSVRHQGSVVAYQETQYF. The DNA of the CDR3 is TGTGCCAGCAGCGTCAGGCATCAAGGTTCCGTTGTGGCGTACCAAGAGACCCAGTACTTC.

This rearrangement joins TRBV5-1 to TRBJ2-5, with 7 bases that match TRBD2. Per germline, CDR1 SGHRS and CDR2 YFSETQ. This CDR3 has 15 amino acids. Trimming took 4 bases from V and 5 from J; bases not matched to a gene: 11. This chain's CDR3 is CASSRSAGEGETQYF. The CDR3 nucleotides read TGCGCCAGCAGCCGTTCGGCGGGGGAAGGGGAGACCCAGTACTTC.

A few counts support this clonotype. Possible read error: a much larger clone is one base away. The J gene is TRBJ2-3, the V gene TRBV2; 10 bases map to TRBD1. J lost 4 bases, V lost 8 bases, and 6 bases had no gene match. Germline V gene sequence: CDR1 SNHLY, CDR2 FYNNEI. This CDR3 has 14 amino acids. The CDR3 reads CASSGQGLPDTQYF. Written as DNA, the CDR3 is TGTGCCAGCTCGGGACAGGGGCTTCCAGATACGCAGTATTTT.

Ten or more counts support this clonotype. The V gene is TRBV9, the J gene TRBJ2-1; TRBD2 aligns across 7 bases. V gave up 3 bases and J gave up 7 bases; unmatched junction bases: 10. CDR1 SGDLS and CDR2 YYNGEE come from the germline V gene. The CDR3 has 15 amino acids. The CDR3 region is CASSEAPGSGNEQFF. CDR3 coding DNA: TGTGCCAGCAGCGAGGCCCCCGGTAGCGGGAATGAGCAGTTCTTC.